Sequencing of this T cell receptor beta chain was carried out in a study of post-analysis software for immune sequencing data. Study-level results: When patients were compared with controls, 5 or 6 TRBV segments were more frequent, TRBV5-6, TRBV5-1 and TRBV20-1 among them. F measure clustering grouped samples strongly by preparation batch. For normalized Chao1 diversity, multiple sclerosis patients scored significantly lower than controls did.

Looked up from germline, CDR1 is SGHKS and CDR2 is YYEKEE (reference sequence). V lost 4 bases and J lost 3, with 20 bases in between. The CDR3 consists of 16 residues. cDNA libraries for TCR beta contained unique molecular identifiers. TCRdb itself ran the PCR reads through MiXCR, one entry per CDR3 protein. The data contain roughly 580,000 distinct CDR3 sequences, roughly 40% of them seen just once; the ten biggest clones take up roughly 1.8%. A word on this clonotype: Its antigen is still unknown.

The specimen was blood. The sequence came from a girl aged 5-17 years with multiple sclerosis. The chain links TRBV5-5 to TRBJ2-7, with a weak D call TRBD1 (5 bases). The CDR3: CASSGNLTGLVYEQYF. Here the CDR3 DNA reads TGTGCCAGCAGCGGGAACCTAACAGGTCTCGTCTACGAGCAGTACTTC.